This T cell receptor beta chain was captured by sequencing in a study of T cell repertoires in cytomegalovirus infection. Whole-study context: CMV epitopes used comprised recently identified HLA-C-restricted ones and well-studied HLA-B-restricted ones. Public TCR beta signatures provided an indication of both CMV infection and a matching HLA type. General study findings and limits: Adding up the frequency of public TCR beta families identified people who carried CMV plus the relevant HLA.

V lost 5 bases, J lost 7 bases, and 8 bases stayed unmatched. This CDR3 has 14 residues. Germline V gene sequence: CDR1 SGHRS, CDR2 YFSETQ. Of note for this clonotype: Its cognate antigen is unknown.

TCRdb re-derived calls from the reads in MiXCR, one entry per CDR3 protein. Here the sample spans 200,000 or so distinct CDR3 sequences, approximately 38% being singletons. The source was CD8+ T cells from cultured PBMCs, collected from culture after CMV antigen stimulation. The sequence came from a human donor in good health (CMV status not recorded). Some clones in this sample may be carry-over from other donors' samples. The V and J genes are TRBV5-1 and TRBJ2-2; TRBD1 aligns across 7 bases. CDR3 sequence (DNA): TGCGCCAGCAGACCTCAGGGGGAAATCGGGGAGCTGTTTTTT. It translates to CASRPQGEIGELFF. Full variable domain (rest looked up from reference TRBV5-1 and TRBJ2-2): KAGVTQTPRYLIKTRGQQVTLSCSPISGHRSVSWYQQTPGQGLQFLFEYFSETQRNKGNFPGRFSGRQFSNSRSEMNVSTLELGDSALYLCASRPQGEIGELFFGEGSRLTVL.